These T cell receptor beta chains were read from a single sample in a study of blood T cell repertoires in COVID-19. The table came from immunoSEQ multiplex PCR; TCRdb's copy has only in-frame clones and leaves some out. The sample holds under 400,000 clones, roughly nine tenths seen once. Source material: peripheral blood. Every receptor here comes from a woman in her sixties with COVID-19, enrolled during active disease. Each CDR3 is given with its conserved first and last residue. Each record gives: clone size, J gene, D gene, V gene, CDR3 protein, CDR3 DNA. The D gene is left open where the match is weak. Only part of the rows carry a size: once, few, many, or a class if the clone is expanded.

- | TRBJ1-2 | TRBD1 | TRBV5-8 | CASSLAGQGFRYGYTF | TGTGCCAGCAGCTTGGCCGGACAGGGGTTCCGCTATGGCTACACCTTC
- | TRBJ2-7 | - | TRBV5-1 | CASSRQGSLDYEQYF | TGCGCCAGCAGCCGGCAGGGTTCGCTAGACTACGAGCAGTACTTC
- | TRBJ2-1 | - | TRBV11-2 | CASSLVVNEQFF | TGTGCCAGCAGCTTAGTCGTTAATGAGCAGTTCTTC
- | TRBJ2-5 | TRBD2 | TRBV3-1/TRBV3-2 | CASSPRGGGKETQYF | TGTGCCAGCAGCCCCCGTGGGGGAGGGAAGGAGACCCAGTACTTC
- | TRBJ2-1 | - | TRBV24-1 | CATSDGQVGNNEQFF | TGTGCCACCAGTGATGGGCAGGTCGGGAACAATGAGCAGTTCTTC
- | TRBJ2-5 | - | TRBV7-9 | CASSLATAEETQYF | TGTGCCAGCAGCTTAGCGACCGCGGAAGAGACCCAGTACTTC
- | TRBJ1-2 | TRBD1 | TRBV2 | CASTGQGNYGYTF | TGTGCCAGCACGGGACAGGGAAACTATGGCTACACCTTC
- | TRBJ1-1 | - | TRBV6-1 | CASSEGGAGQNTEAFF | TGTGCCAGCAGTGAAGGCGGGGCAGGCCAGAACACTGAAGCTTTCTTT
- | TRBJ1-6 | - | TRBV5-1 | CASSLDRESSPLHF | TGCGCCAGCAGCTTGGACAGGGAAAGTTCACCCCTCCACTTT
- | TRBJ1-3 | - | TRBV19 | CASSTVDYQGNTIYF | TGTGCCAGTAGTACCGTGGACTATCAAGGAAACACCATATATTTT
- | TRBJ2-7 | TRBD1 | TRBV3-1/TRBV3-2 | CASSPPGQPYEQYF | TGTGCCAGCAGCCCCCCGGGACAGCCCTACGAGCAGTACTTC
- | TRBJ1-2 | - | TRBV19 | CASSIGGRGGYTF | TGTGCCAGTAGTATAGGGGGCAGGGGTGGCTACACCTTC
- | TRBJ2-7 | - | TRBV5-1 | CASSMDGSYEQYF | TGCGCCAGCAGCATGGACGGCTCCTACGAGCAGTACTTC
once | TRBJ2-1 | TRBD1 | TRBV29-1 | CSVQPGTGDEQFF | TGCAGCGTCCAACCCGGGACAGGGGATGAGCAGTTCTTC
- | TRBJ1-5 | - | TRBV12-3/TRBV12-4 | CASSSGVNQPQHF | TGTGCCAGCAGTTCCGGGGTCAATCAGCCCCAGCATTTT
- | TRBJ1-2 | TRBD1 | TRBV9 | CASSLWDSPLVGYTF | TGTGCCAGCAGCCTATGGGACAGTCCCTTGGTGGGCTACACCTTC
- | TRBJ1-2 | - | TRBV5-6 | CASSLPGLNYGYTF | TGTGCCAGCAGCTTGCCCGGGTTAAACTATGGCTACACCTTC
- | TRBJ1-5 | - | TRBV19 | CASSIPGSNQPQHF | TGTGCCAGTAGTATCCCAGGGAGCAATCAGCCCCAGCATTTT
- | TRBJ1-6 | - | TRBV2 | CASSEQVYNSPLHF | TGTGCCAGCAGTGAGCAGGTCTATAATTCACCCCTCCACTTT
- | TRBJ1-4 | - | TRBV4-2 | CASSQPPSGTATNEKLFF | TGTGCCAGCAGCCAACCCCCTAGCGGGACCGCAACTAATGAAAAACTGTTTTTT
- | TRBJ1-1 | TRBD1 | TRBV19 | CASRVQGAPNTEAFF | TGTGCCAGTAGGGTCCAGGGGGCCCCGAACACTGAAGCTTTCTTT
- | TRBJ2-7 | - | TRBV6-5 | CATSRGHNPSYEQYF | TGTGCCACTTCAAGGGGACATAATCCTTCCTACGAGCAGTACTTC
- | TRBJ1-6 | - | TRBV18 | CASFAPNRGGNSPLHF | TGTGCCAGCTTCGCACCAAATAGGGGCGGTAATTCACCCCTCCACTTT
few | TRBJ2-1 | TRBD2 | TRBV3-1/TRBV3-2 | CASSQPSGGPYNEQFF | TGTGCCAGCAGCCAACCTAGCGGGGGCCCTTACAATGAGCAGTTCTTC
- | TRBJ2-3 | - | TRBV30 | CAWSEGADTQYF | TGTGCCTGGAGTGAAGGGGCGGATACGCAGTATTTT
- | TRBJ1-2 | TRBD1 | TRBV28 | CASLMNRQGTYGYTF | TGTGCCAGCCTTATGAACCGACAGGGTACCTATGGCTACACCTTC
- | TRBJ1-1 | TRBD1 | TRBV28 | CASESGGVMNTEAFF | TGTGCCAGCGAATCAGGGGGCGTAATGAACACTGAAGCTTTCTTT
- | TRBJ2-1 | TRBD1 | TRBV7-9 | CASSSPTGDEQFF | TGTGCCAGCAGCTCACCGACAGGGGATGAGCAGTTCTTC
- | TRBJ2-1 | TRBD1 | TRBV5-1 | CASSGGQVYNEQFF | TGCGCCAGCAGCGGGGGACAGGTTTACAATGAGCAGTTCTTC
- | TRBJ2-2 | - | TRBV11-3 | CASKGGDTGELFF | TGTGCCAGCAAAGGCGGAGACACCGGGGAGCTGTTTTTT
- | TRBJ2-3 | - | TRBV3-1/TRBV3-2 | CASSQDQASTDTQYF | TGTGCCAGCAGCCAAGACCAAGCTAGCACAGATACGCAGTATTTT
- | TRBJ2-3 | - | TRBV20-1 | CSARGLGAQYF | TGCAGTGCTAGAGGGCTAGGCGCGCAGTATTTT
once | TRBJ1-5 | TRBD1 | TRBV5-6 | CASSTAGTGVQPQHF | TGTGCCAGCAGCACGGCCGGGACAGGGGTCCAGCCCCAGCATTTT
few | TRBJ1-4 | - | TRBV19 | CASRRRSGRIEKLFF | TGTGCCAGTCGTCGGAGGAGCGGGCGGATTGAAAAACTGTTTTTT
- | TRBJ2-1 | TRBD1 | TRBV10-3 | CAISESPGGTGSNEQFF | TGTGCCATCAGTGAGTCCCCCGGGGGGACAGGGTCCAATGAGCAGTTCTTC
- | TRBJ1-2 | TRBD1 | TRBV6-2/TRBV6-3 | CASSLADRGGGGYTF | TGTGCCAGCAGCCTCGCGGACAGGGGGGGCGGTGGCTACACCTTC
once | TRBJ2-7 | - | TRBV14 | CASSQEQDSPYEQYF | TGTGCCAGCAGCCAAGAACAGGACAGCCCCTACGAGCAGTACTTC
- | TRBJ2-2 | TRBD1 | TRBV9 | CASSVRDRGMVAGELFF | TGTGCCAGCAGCGTGAGGGACAGGGGGATGGTCGCCGGGGAGCTGTTTTTT
- | TRBJ2-2 | - | TRBV6-5 | CASRRGTYDTGELFF | TGTGCCAGCCGTCGCGGCACCTACGACACCGGGGAGCTGTTTTTT
- | TRBJ1-1 | - | TRBV28 | CASSFLTGARNTEAFF | TGTGCCAGCAGTTTCTTAACCGGAGCGAGGAACACTGAAGCTTTCTTT
- | TRBJ1-5 | - | TRBV12-3/TRBV12-4 | CASSLLSNQPQHF | TGTGCCAGCAGTTTACTTAGCAATCAGCCCCAGCATTTT
- | TRBJ1-2 | TRBD1 | TRBV5-1 | CASSLGDSQYGYTF | TGCGCCAGCAGCTTAGGGGACAGCCAGTATGGCTACACCTTC
- | TRBJ1-6 | - | TRBV6-1 | CASSEAGRARALHF | TGTGCCAGCAGTGAAGCTGGGAGGGCGCGGGCCCTCCACTTT
- | TRBJ1-3 | - | TRBV4-2 | CASSEVADSGNTIYF | TGTGCCAGCAGCGAGGTGGCCGACTCTGGAAACACCATATATTTT